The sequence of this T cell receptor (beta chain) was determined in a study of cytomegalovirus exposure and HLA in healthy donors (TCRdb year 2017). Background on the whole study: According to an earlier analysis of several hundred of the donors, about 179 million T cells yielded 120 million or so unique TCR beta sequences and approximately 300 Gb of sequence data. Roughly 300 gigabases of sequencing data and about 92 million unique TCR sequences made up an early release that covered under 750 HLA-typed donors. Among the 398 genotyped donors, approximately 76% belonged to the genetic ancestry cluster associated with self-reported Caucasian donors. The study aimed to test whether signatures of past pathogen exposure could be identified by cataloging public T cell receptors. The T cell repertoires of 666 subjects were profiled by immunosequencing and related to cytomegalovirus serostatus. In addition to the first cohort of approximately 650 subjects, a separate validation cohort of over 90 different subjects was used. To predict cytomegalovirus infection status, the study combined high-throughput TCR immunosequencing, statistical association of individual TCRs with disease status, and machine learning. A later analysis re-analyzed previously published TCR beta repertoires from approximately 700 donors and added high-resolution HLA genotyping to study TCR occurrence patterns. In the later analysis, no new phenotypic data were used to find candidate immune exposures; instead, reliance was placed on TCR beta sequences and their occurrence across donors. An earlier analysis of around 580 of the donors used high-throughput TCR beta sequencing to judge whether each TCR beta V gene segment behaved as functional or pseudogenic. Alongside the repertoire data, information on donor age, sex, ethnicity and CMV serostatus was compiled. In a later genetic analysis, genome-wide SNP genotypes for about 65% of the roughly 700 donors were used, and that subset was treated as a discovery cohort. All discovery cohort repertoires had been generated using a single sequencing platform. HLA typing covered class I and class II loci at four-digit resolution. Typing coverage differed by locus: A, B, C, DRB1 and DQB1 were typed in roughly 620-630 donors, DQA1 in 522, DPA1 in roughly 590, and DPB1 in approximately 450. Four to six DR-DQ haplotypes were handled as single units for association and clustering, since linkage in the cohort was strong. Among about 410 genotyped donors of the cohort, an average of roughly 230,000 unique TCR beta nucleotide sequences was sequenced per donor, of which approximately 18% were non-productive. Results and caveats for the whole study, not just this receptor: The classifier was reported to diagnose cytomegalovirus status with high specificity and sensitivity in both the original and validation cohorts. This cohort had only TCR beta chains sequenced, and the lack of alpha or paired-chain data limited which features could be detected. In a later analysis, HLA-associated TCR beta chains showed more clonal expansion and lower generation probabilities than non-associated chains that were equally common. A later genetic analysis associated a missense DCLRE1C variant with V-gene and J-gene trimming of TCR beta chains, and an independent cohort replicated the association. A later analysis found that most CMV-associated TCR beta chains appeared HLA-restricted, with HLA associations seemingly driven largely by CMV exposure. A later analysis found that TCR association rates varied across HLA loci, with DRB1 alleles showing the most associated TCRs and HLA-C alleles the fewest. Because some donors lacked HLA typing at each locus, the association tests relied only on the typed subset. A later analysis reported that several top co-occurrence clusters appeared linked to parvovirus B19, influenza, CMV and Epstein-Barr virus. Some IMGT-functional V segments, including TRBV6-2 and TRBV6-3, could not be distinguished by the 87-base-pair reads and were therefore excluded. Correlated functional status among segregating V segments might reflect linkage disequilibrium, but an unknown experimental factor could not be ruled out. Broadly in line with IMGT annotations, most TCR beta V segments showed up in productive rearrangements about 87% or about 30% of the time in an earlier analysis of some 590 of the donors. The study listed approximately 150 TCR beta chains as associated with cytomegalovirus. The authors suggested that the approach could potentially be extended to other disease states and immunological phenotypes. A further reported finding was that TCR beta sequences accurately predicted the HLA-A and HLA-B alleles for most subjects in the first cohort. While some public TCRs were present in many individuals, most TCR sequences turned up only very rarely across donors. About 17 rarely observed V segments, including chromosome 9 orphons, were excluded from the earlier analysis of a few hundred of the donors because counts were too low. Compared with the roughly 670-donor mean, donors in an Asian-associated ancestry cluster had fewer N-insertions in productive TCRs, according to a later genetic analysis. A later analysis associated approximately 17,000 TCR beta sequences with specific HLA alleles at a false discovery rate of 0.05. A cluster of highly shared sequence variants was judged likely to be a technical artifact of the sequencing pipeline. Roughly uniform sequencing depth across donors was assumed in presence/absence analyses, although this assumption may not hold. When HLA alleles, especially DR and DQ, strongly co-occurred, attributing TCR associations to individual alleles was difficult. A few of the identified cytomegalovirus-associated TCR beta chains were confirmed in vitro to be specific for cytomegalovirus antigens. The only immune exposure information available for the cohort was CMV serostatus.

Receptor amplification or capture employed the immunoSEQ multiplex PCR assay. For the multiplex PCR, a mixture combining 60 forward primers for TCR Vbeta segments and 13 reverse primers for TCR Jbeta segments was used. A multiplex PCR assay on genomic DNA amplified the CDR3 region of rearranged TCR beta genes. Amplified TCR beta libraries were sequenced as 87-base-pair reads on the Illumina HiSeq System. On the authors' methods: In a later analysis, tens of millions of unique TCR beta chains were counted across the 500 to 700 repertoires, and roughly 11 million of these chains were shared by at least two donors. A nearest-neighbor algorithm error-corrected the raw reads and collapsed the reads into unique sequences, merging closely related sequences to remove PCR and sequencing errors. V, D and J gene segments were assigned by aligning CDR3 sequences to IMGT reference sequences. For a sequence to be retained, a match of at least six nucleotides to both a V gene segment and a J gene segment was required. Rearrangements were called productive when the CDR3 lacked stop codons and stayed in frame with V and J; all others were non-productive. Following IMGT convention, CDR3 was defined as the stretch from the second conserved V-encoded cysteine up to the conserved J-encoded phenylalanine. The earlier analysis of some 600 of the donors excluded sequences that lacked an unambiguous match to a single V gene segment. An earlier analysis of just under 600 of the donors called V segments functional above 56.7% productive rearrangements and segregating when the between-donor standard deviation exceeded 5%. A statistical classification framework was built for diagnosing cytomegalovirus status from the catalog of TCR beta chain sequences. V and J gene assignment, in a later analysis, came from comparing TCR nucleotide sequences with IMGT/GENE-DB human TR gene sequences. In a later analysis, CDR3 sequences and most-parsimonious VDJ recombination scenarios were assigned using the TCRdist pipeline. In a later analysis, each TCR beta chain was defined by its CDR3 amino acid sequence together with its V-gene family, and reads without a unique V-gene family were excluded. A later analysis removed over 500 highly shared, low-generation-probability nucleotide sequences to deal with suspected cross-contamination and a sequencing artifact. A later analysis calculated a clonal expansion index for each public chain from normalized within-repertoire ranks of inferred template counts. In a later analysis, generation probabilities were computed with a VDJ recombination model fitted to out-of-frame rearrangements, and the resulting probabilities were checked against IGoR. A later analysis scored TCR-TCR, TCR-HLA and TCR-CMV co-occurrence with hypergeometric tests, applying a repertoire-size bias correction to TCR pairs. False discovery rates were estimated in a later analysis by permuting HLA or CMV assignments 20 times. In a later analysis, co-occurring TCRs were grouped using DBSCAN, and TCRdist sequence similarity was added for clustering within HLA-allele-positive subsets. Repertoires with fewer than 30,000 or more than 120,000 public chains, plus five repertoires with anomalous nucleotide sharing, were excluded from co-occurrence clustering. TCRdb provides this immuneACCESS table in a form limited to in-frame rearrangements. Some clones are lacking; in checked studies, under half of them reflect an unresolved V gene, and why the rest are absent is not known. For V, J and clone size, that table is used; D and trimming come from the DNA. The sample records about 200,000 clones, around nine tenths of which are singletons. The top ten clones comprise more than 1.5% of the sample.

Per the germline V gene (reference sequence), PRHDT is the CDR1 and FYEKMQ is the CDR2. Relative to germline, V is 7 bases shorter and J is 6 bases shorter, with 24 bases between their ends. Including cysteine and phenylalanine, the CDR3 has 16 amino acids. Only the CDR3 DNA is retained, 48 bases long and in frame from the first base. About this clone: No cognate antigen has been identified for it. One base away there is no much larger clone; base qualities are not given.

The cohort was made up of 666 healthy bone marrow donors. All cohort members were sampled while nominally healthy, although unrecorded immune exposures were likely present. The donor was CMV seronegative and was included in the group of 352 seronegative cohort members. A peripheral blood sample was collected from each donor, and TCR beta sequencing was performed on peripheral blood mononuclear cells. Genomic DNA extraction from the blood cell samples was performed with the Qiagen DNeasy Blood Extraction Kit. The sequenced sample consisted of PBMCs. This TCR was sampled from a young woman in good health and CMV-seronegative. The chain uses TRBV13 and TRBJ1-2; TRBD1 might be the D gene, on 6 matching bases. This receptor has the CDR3 CASTLGRGAGEDGYTF. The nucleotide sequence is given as TGTGCCAGCACCCTCGGTCGGGGGGCAGGTGAGGATGGCTACACCTTC.